The 31 T cell receptor beta chains below were found in one sample sequenced in a study of cytomegalovirus exposure and HLA in healthy donors. The primer mix had 60 Vbeta and 13 Jbeta primers. Data came from immunoSEQ multiplex PCR; TCRdb stores just in-frame clones and leaves some out. Of fewer than 120,000 clones listed, 75% to 80% are singletons. Specimen: PBMCs. All receptors come from a woman aged 25 to 39 in good health and CMV-seronegative.

The chain couples TRBV13 to TRBJ2-7; 11 bases align to TRBD1. The CDR3 runs to 16 residues. V gave up 1 base and J gave up 4 bases; unmatched junction bases: 6. CDR1 and CDR2 (germline): PRHDT, FYEKMQ (reference sequence). CDR3 amino acids: CASSLEGDRGVYEQYF. The CDR3 DNA is TGTGCCAGCAGCTTAGAGGGGGACAGGGGGGTTTACGAGCAGTACTTC.

In this sample, this clone turned up once. J is TRBJ2-6 and V is TRBV28; 8 nucleotides align to TRBD1. CDR3 length equals 16 residues. V was pared by 2 bases and J by 3 bases, with 3 bases of the junction left unmatched. Per germline, CDR1 MDHEN and CDR2 SYDVKM. In DNA form, the CDR3 reads TGTGCCAGCAGTTTAGGAACAGGGGGTGGGGCCAACGTCCTGACTTTC. It is translated as CASSLGTGGGANVLTF.

This chain uses TRBV5-4 with TRBJ1-2; 7 bases line up with TRBD1. The CDR3 sequence is 16 residues long. The germline V gene has CDR1 SGHNT and CDR2 YYREEE (reference sequence). V trimming: 0 bases; J trimming: 0 bases; junction bases outside the gene matches: 5. The CDR3 is CASSLAGDSTNYGYTF. The CDR3 nucleotides read TGTGCCAGCAGCTTGGCTGGGGACAGTACTAACTATGGCTACACCTTC. The full variable domain, completed using reference TRBV5-4 and TRBJ1-2, is ETGVTQSPTHLIKTRGQQVTLRCSSQSGHNTVSWYQQALGQGPQFIFQYYREEENGRGNFPPRFSGLQFPNYSSELNVNALELDDSALYLCASSLAGDSTNYGYTFGSGTRLTVV.

The chain recombines TRBV6-5 with TRBJ2-3; 11 positions agree with TRBD1. V was pared by 5 bases and J by 5 bases, with 6 bases of the junction left unmatched. Germline V gene lookup returns CDR1 MNHEY and CDR2 SVGAGI. The CDR3 runs to 15 residues. This CDR3 reads CASSVRDRGIDTQYF. CDR3 nucleotide sequence: TGTGCCAGCAGTGTCCGGGACAGGGGGATAGATACGCAGTATTTT.

This clone was observed a few times. The CDR3 is CSVAAGTGGRTEAFF. The CDR3 coding sequence is TGCAGCGTTGCAGCCGGGACAGGGGGCCGCACTGAAGCTTTCTTT. The chain combines TRBV29-1 with TRBJ1-1; 12 nucleotides agree with TRBD1. Looked up from germline, CDR1 is SQVTM and CDR2 is ANQGSEA. With V trimmed by 4 bases and J by 4 bases, 7 bases remained unmatched. This CDR3 contains 15 residues.

This chain connects TRBV28 to TRBJ2-1, with TRBD1 matching 8 bases. The germline V gene encodes CDR1 MDHEN and CDR2 SYDVKM. The CDR3 sequence is 15 residues long. Losses at the gene ends were 3 bases for V and 5 bases for J; bases not matched to a gene: 6. The CDR3 DNA is TGTGCCAGCAGTTTTTCCAGGGGGCGTAACAATGAGCAGTTCTTC. Translating it yields CASSFSRGRNNEQFF.

The chain is built from TRBV7-8 and TRBJ1-5; the match to TRBD1 covers 9 bases. The V gene's germline CDR1 is SGHVS and CDR2 FQNEAQ. V lost 4 bases and J lost 7; bases outside the gene matches: 11. The CDR3 spans 16 residues. DNA of the CDR3: TGTGCCAGCAGCTACAACAGGGACAGGGTGAGGCAGCCCCAGCATTTT. Residues: CASSYNRDRVRQPQHF.

V is TRBV6-5 and J is TRBJ2-7, with 7 bases identical to TRBD1. Unmatched junction bases numbered 7, after V lost 4 bases and J lost 7 bases. Germline V gives CDR1 MNHEY, CDR2 SVGAGI. This CDR3 comprises 13 residues. CDR3 sequence reads: CASSSGTAWEQYF. The CDR3 DNA is TGTGCCAGCAGTTCGGGGACAGCATGGGAGCAGTACTTC.

A note on this clone: The germline gene is not matched at one end of the junction; a read error may be the cause. The chain has TRBV7-7 and TRBJ2-7, with D possibly matching TRBD2 (6 bases). Germline V gives CDR1 SSHAT, CDR2 FNYEAQ (reference sequence). The CDR3 covers 13 residues. CDR3 sequence (DNA): TGTGCCAGCAGCTTGGGGAGGTCCTCCGAGCAGTACTTC. This codes for CASSLGRSSEQYF.

This clone is a singleton in its sample. CDR3 sequence: CASSFGAVSSYTF. DNA for the CDR3: TGTGCCAGCAGTTTTGGGGCGGTTAGCAGCTACACCTTC. The rearrangement joins TRBV27 to TRBJ1-2, with D maybe TRBD1 (5 bases). Deletions cut 3 bases from V and 9 bases from J, with 14 bases between. The CDR3 covers 13 residues. In germline, CDR1 is MNHEY, CDR2 SMNVEV (reference sequence).

This chain uses TRBV9 with TRBJ2-1; maybe TRBD2 (5 bases). This CDR3 comprises 15 residues. The germline CDR1 and CDR2 sequences are SGDLS and YYNGEE. Trimming pared 4 bases from V and 6 bases from J, leaving 17 bases between. The CDR3, as DNA: TGTGCCAGCAGCCCCGGGAACGAAGTTTTCAATGAGCAGTTCTTC. It translates to CASSPGNEVFNEQFF.

The chain is built from TRBV29-1 and TRBJ2-1; the D gene is possibly TRBD1 (5 bases). Germline-derived CDR1 and CDR2 are SQVTM and ANQGSEA. The germline V and J ends were trimmed by 7 bases and 9 bases, with 13 bases remaining between them. This CDR3 region has 11 residues. CDR3 nucleotides: TGCAGCGGTCGCTGGGGCGGTGAGCAGTTCTTC. Translation gives CSGRWGGEQFF.

The rearrangement links TRBV28 to TRBJ2-1, with 14 bases fitting TRBD2. Germline CDR1 and CDR2: MDHEN and SYDVKM. CDR3 length: 16 residues. Losses at the gene ends were 0 bases for V and 6 bases for J; bases not matched to a gene: 1. CDR3 DNA: TGTGCCAGCAGTTTATGGGGACTAGCGGGAGTCAATGAGCAGTTCTTC. This sequence encodes CASSLWGLAGVNEQFF.

V is TRBV5-1 and J is TRBJ1-4; perhaps TRBD1 as D (6 bases). Germline assignment: CDR1 SGHRS and CDR2 YFSETQ. V was cut by 5 bases and J by 0 bases, with 8 bases left in between. The CDR3 covers 14 residues. The CDR3 sequence: CASRTGATNEKLFF. CDR3 DNA: TGCGCCAGCAGGACAGGTGCAACTAATGAAAAACTGTTTTTT.

The chain joins TRBV19 to TRBJ1-1; D is undetermined. V was pared by 4 bases and J by 4 bases, with 13 bases between. CDR1 and CDR2 from the germline V gene are LNHDA and SQIVND (reference sequence). This CDR3 is built from 14 residues. The DNA for the CDR3 is TGTGCCAGTAGTACGATCACCGGGAGCACTGAAGCTTTCTTT. Encoded protein: CASSTITGSTEAFF.

The CDR3 DNA is TGTGCCAGCAGCGTCACTAGCGGGACTACAGATACGCAGTATTTT. This sequence encodes CASSVTSGTTDTQYF. The J gene is TRBJ2-3, the V gene TRBV9, with 10 nucleotides matching TRBD2. CDR1 and CDR2 from the germline V gene are SGDLS and YYNGEE. The CDR3 length is 15 residues. V lost 2 bases to trimming and J lost 3 bases; unmatched junction nucleotides: 3.

This clone was detected only a few times. The CDR3 region is CASSPRRTGPQYLHF. The CDR3 DNA sequence: TGTGCCAGCTCACCGCGGAGGACAGGTCCGCAGTACCTCCACTTT. The chain carries TRBV18 and TRBJ1-6; the match to TRBD1 covers 7 bases. Trimming cost V 3 bases and J 15 bases; bases outside gene matches: 14. This CDR3 contains 15 residues. Germline CDR1 reads KGHSH; CDR2 reads LQKENI.

The chain recombines TRBV29-1 with TRBJ2-1; 9 bases are a match to TRBD2. Germline loops: CDR1 SQVTM, CDR2 ANQGSEA. The length of the CDR3 is 12 residues. V was pared by 5 bases and J by 12 bases, with 8 bases of the junction left unmatched. The DNA for the CDR3 is TGCAGCGTTCGGACTAGCGCCTCGGCGCAGTTCTTC. Encoded protein: CSVRTSASAQFF.

The chain couples TRBV7-3 to TRBJ2-5; tentatively, D is TRBD2 (5 bases). The ends were cut back, 5 bases at V and 4 bases at J, with 11 bases in the middle. There are 13 residues in the CDR3. The germline gives CDR1 SGHTA, CDR2 FQGTGA. Written as DNA, the CDR3 is TGTGCCAGCAGCAGGGAGAAAGGAGAGACCCAGTACTTC. This codes for CASSREKGETQYF.

This clone showed up just a few times. The chain recombines TRBV5-4 with TRBJ2-5; TRBD2 aligns across 9 bases. Germline values: CDR1 SGHNT, CDR2 YYREEE (reference sequence). After removal of 5 bases from V and 4 bases from J, the junction contained 12 bases not matched to a gene. This CDR3 has 16 residues. The CDR3 DNA sequence: TGTGCCAGCAGACCATCCGGGACTAGCCAATCAGAGACCCAGTACTTC. This gives the protein CASRPSGTSQSETQYF.

The V call is TRBV7-6, the J call TRBJ2-7, with 11 nucleotides matching TRBD2. The trim removed 3 bases at V and 3 bases at J, leaving 7 bases unmatched. CDR3 length equals 16 residues. Germline-derived CDR1 and CDR2 are SGHVS and FNYEAQ. The CDR3 region has the DNA TGTGCCAGCAGCTTTAGCGGGGGGGAAAGGGGCTACGAGCAGTACTTC. Its translation: CASSFSGGERGYEQYF.

This rearrangement joins TRBV5-4 to TRBJ1-4; a possible D gene is TRBD1 (6 bases). Germline V gene lookup returns CDR1 SGHNT and CDR2 YYREEE (reference sequence). Trimming pared 1 base from V and 3 bases from J, leaving 16 bases between. This CDR3 region has 17 residues. In DNA form, the CDR3 reads TGTGCCAGCAGCTTGTGGACAGCGCCCTCGGCTAATGAAAAACTGTTTTTT. Encoded protein: CASSLWTAPSANEKLFF.

This clone rates as medium-sized. This chain links TRBV6-4 with TRBJ2-6, with no clear D. In germline, CDR1 is MRHNA, CDR2 SNTAGT. The V end lost 0 bases, the J end lost 4 bases, and 10 bases lay between the germline ends. The CDR3 is 16 amino acids. The CDR3 sequence: CASSDSGARGANVLTF. The CDR3 DNA sequence: TGTGCCAGCAGTGACTCTGGAGCGAGGGGGGCCAACGTCCTGACTTTC.

On this clone itself: At one end, the junction sequence differs from germline, possibly due to a read error. The V and J genes are TRBV2 and TRBJ2-3; 13 bases line up with TRBD2. The CDR3 totals 13 residues. Germline values: CDR1 SNHLY, CDR2 FYNNEI. The CDR3 protein is CASSEELAGGPNF. CDR3 DNA: TGTGCCAGCAGTGAAGAACTAGCGGGAGGGCCGAATTTT.

This clone was found a few times. The chain links TRBV6-5 to TRBJ2-7; 11 nucleotides align to TRBD2. The V and J ends lost 6 bases and 2 bases, in that order; junction bases with no gene match: 3. The CDR3 runs 14 residues. From germline, CDR1 is MNHEY and CDR2 SVGAGI. CDR3 DNA sequence: TGTGCCAGCAGGACGACTAGCGGGGCCTACGAGCAGTACTTC. It specifies CASRTTSGAYEQYF.

V is TRBV5-1 and J is TRBJ2-1; the D is unclear. The CDR3 has 14 amino acids. In germline, CDR1 is SGHRS, CDR2 YFSETQ. Trimming took off 0 bases at V and 9 bases at J, with 13 bases between the two ends. The CDR3 sequence: CASSLEQSLGEQFF. DNA for the CDR3: TGCGCCAGCAGCTTGGAACAGTCTTTGGGTGAGCAGTTCTTC.

V is TRBV7-6 and J is TRBJ1-1; D gene unclear. The CDR3 contains 15 residues. Trimming pared 0 bases from V and 0 bases from J, leaving 8 bases between. CDR1 is SGHVS, CDR2 FNYEAQ, per germline. The CDR3 nucleotides are TGTGCCAGCAGCTTAGCGGCCGGGGTGAACACTGAAGCTTTCTTT. Its protein product is CASSLAAGVNTEAFF. The variable domain in full, with the rest retrieved from reference TRBV7-6 and TRBJ1-1, is GAGVSQSPRYKVTKRGQDVALRCDPISGHVSLYWYRQALGQGPEFLTYFNYEAQQDKSGLPNDRFSAERPEGSISTLTIQRTEQRDSAMYRCASSLAAGVNTEAFFGQGTRLTVV.

This chain links TRBV7-2 with TRBJ2-2; TRBD1 might be the D (6 bases). Germline assignment: CDR1 SGHTA and CDR2 FQGNSA. V lost 7 bases and J 3 bases, leaving 24 bases between the germline ends. The CDR3 consists of 18 residues. The CDR3 DNA reads as TGTGCCAGCAACATCATCATACTCCCTCGACAGGACACCGGGGAGCTGTTTTTT. It translates to CASNIIILPRQDTGELFF. The whole variable domain, filled in from reference TRBV7-2 and TRBJ2-2, reads GAGVSQSPSNKVTEKGKDVELRCDPISGHTALYWYRQSLGQGLEFLIYFQGNSAPDKSGLPSDRFSAERTGGSVSTLTIQRTQQEDSAVYLCASNIIILPRQDTGELFFGEGSRLTVL.

The CDR3 coding sequence is TGTGCCAGCAGCTCGACTAGCGGGGGGGCTGAGACCCAGTACTTC. This translates into CASSSTSGGAETQYF. The J gene is TRBJ2-5, the V gene TRBV7-2, with 14 bases matching TRBD2. V trimming: 4 bases; J trimming: 5 bases; junction bases outside the gene matches: 3. Germline CDR1 is SGHTA and CDR2 is FQGNSA. This CDR3 spans 15 amino acids.

V gene TRBV30 combines with J gene TRBJ2-3; 9 bases are shared with TRBD2. Germline-derived CDR1 and CDR2 are GTSNPN and SVGIG (reference sequence). The CDR3 has 15 amino acids. The trim removed 1 base at V and 2 bases at J, leaving 4 bases unmatched. The CDR3 bases are TGTGCCTGGAGTGGCGGCGGGAGGGTCACAGATACGCAGTATTTT. Amino acids: CAWSGGGRVTDTQYF.

This chain uses TRBV7-2 with TRBJ2-7, with TRBD1 matching 8 bases. Germline V CDR1 and CDR2: SGHTA, FQGNSA. V gave up 3 bases and J gave up 4 bases; unmatched junction bases: 5. CDR3 length equals 14 residues. The DNA of the CDR3 is TGTGCCAGCAGCTTCGCGGGGACAGGTTACGAGCAGTACTTC. As protein: CASSFAGTGYEQYF.